This T cell receptor beta chain was sequenced during a study of shared clonotypes between healthy human individuals (dated by TCRdb to the early 2020s). Background for the entire study: The cohort comprised a couple of women and a few men aged 18 to 49 years. To increase sequencing depth and limit assay-specific biases, different laboratories used diverse techniques to prepare libraries and sequence TCR repertoires. To estimate repertoire size and how much clonotypes are shared between individuals, the study performed deep sequencing of blood TCR repertoires from roughly five healthy adults. Per donor, leukapheresis produced somewhere between about 0.9 and 9 billion PBMCs. Per donor, three plates each were used for CD4 naive and CD4 memory, two for CD8 naive, and one for CD8 memory.

The CDR3 measures 14 amino acids from cysteine to phenylalanine. The CDR3 DNA has 42 bases and is translated from base 1. V loses 3 bases at its end and J loses 7 bases; junction bases beyond the gene matches: 8. CDR1 and CDR2 are read off the germline V gene as KGHSH and LQKENI. On this clone itself: What this receptor recognizes is not known. The input lacks base qualities; no much larger clone sits a single base away.

General findings and caveats noted by the study authors: Larger estimated clonotype richness was generally found for naive subsets than for memory subsets. Sharing across several donors was observed for approximately 5% of naive CD4, over 3% of naive CD8, about 2.3% of memory CD4, and around 0.4% of memory CD8 clonotypes. The small number of donors limited the genetic and exposure-history diversity represented. Sampling was limited to blood, and TCR repertoires in tissue likely differ from TCR repertoires in blood. Pairwise subsampling indicated that sequencing depth was expected to affect the degree of clonotype sharing among donors. Incomplete sequencing was indicated by rarefaction of sorted-subset datasets, despite the large sequencing depth. Compared with non-shared clonotypes, clonotypes shared by all four sorted-subset donors had higher generation probabilities.

Healthy HIV-negative adults with no recently reported acute infections or vaccinations were included as donors. Every donor was a Caucasian adult residing in Nashville, Tennessee, USA. CD4+ T cells were enriched through magnetic negative selection, after which naive cells were positively selected on CD45RA and the remaining negative fraction served as the memory subset. Blood was obtained by leukapheresis, after which PBMCs were separated by Ficoll-Histopaque density gradient centrifugation and cryopreserved in liquid nitrogen vapor phase. Analytical flow cytometry was used to check the purity and quantity of each magnetically sorted T cell population. From each sorted fraction, genomic DNA was isolated and quantified by UV absorbance on a Nanodrop 2000c. TCR CDR3 regions were amplified from genomic DNA by multiplex PCR using the deep immunoSEQ assay. For each cell subset, the extracted genomic DNA was distributed evenly across all wells of several immunoSEQ 96-well plates, and each plate served as one replicate. For sorted subsets, 150 to 250 ng genomic DNA, equal to 30,000 or so T cell genomes, was loaded into each replicate PCR. Purified libraries were measured with a Qubit 3.0 fluorometer, size-checked on a Bioanalyzer 2100, and measured again with the KAPA Library Quantification kit. Each immunoSEQ 96-well plate was sequenced on its own single-read 150-cycle Illumina NextSeq 550 flow cell. Per the authors' processing: Because only junctional sequences without quality scores were contained in the immunoSEQ output, filtering matching that applied to full-length reads could not be performed. To assign V/J genes and CDR3, sequences were annotated against IMGT germline references using PyIR, a Python wrapper for IgBLAST v1.9. Reads were filtered out if the reads had weak V/J assignments (E-value above 1e-6), no CDR3, stop codons, out-of-frame junctions, or ambiguous translated residues. V3J clonotypes were defined by identical inferred V gene, J gene, and CDR3 amino acid sequence. The percentage overlap between two repertoires was calculated by dividing the number of shared unique clonotypes by the size of the smaller repertoire. Three approaches were used to assess repertoire richness: RTK rarefaction, the Chao1 estimator, and Recon v2.1 estimates of unobserved clonotypes. Generation probabilities for all TCRbeta clonotypes obtained by the gDNA method from a handful of donors were computed using OLGA. TCRdb retrieved this table from immuneACCESS and kept in-frame rearrangements only. Not all clones are present; in checked studies, unresolved V genes account for under half, and no reason is known for the remainder. The V and J calls and clone size are taken from that table; D and trimming were inferred from the DNA. The sample has about 2.4 million clones on record, over 85% of them singletons. The top ten clones comprise 0.13% to 0.15% of the sample.

The rearrangement joined TRBV18 to TRBJ2-5, and TRBD1 aligns with 7 junction nucleotides. The sequence was collected from a man aged 18 to 30 in good health. The sample comprised naive CD4+ T cells sorted from blood. The meaning of the sample's cell subset or site label: CD45RA+ positively selected. The CDR3 region has the sequence CASSPGDRSLTQYF. The DNA sequence is TGTGCCAGCTCACCTGGGGACAGATCCCTGACCCAGTACTTC. When the CDR3 is completed using the reference TRBV18 and TRBJ2-5 genes on either side, the full variable domain is NAGVMQNPRHLVRRRGQEARLRCSPMKGHSHVYWYRQLPEEGLKFMVYLQKENIIDESGMPKERFSAEFPKEGPSILRIQQVVRGDSAAYFCASSPGDRSLTQYFGPGTRLLVL.